This is a list of T cell receptor beta chains from one sample in a study of shared clonotypes between healthy human individuals. Profiled with immunoSEQ multiplex PCR; TCRdb holds only in-frame clones, not every one. Seen here are over 2 million clones, roughly 96% observed once, and the top ten hold 0.13%. Sequences were obtained from naive CD4+ T cells sorted from blood. These receptors originate from a man younger than 35 in good health. Both conserved end residues are trimmed from each CDR3. Part of the rows lack a size; the others show once, few, many or a class for expanded clones.

clone size	V gene	J gene	CDR3 protein
NA	TRBV7-6	TRBJ2-3	ASSLATSGEEDTQY
NA	TRBV7-2	TRBJ1-1	ASSLSGVALGTEAF
NA	TRBV28	TRBJ1-1	ASSSPGGRLGEAF
NA	TRBV10-3	TRBJ2-3	AISGLGTSTDTQY
NA	TRBV19	TRBJ1-1	ASSIGGAPLTEAF
few	TRBV7-6	TRBJ2-3	ASSFDGKSDTQY
NA	TRBV5-4	TRBJ2-5	ASSPGGGETQY
NA	TRBV7-9	TRBJ1-4	ASSLNRGATEKLF
NA	TRBV29-1	TRBJ2-5	SVEGRLAVQETQY
NA	TRBV5-1	TRBJ2-1	ASSLALGDRGLNEQF
once	TRBV27	TRBJ2-7	ASSSRQESYEQY
NA	TRBV9	TRBJ1-2	ASNESPGQGGDYGYT
NA	TRBV5-8	TRBJ1-4	ASSIGTGSLNEKLF
NA	TRBV5-6	TRBJ2-3	ASSLLGSDTQY
NA	TRBV6-5	TRBJ2-2	ASSPHTGELF
NA	TRBV5-4	TRBJ1-2	ASSSSRDGAYGYT
NA	TRBV30	TRBJ2-2	AWSGLNTGELF
once	TRBV7-8	TRBJ2-1	ASSVTSSLLNEQF
NA	TRBV7-2	TRBJ2-7	ASSVLQGSYEQY
NA	TRBV4-3	TRBJ2-3	ASSQILSGAGRDTQY
NA	TRBV9	TRBJ1-2	ASSVDPGTAYGYT
NA	TRBV28	TRBJ1-4	ASRYRDRGNEKLF
NA	TRBV5-1	TRBJ2-5	ASSLGPGSGETQY
NA	TRBV6-1	TRBJ1-1	ASSEPGHGNTEAF
NA	TRBV7-9	TRBJ2-3	ASSLFSGRWQGSTDTQY
NA	TRBV27	TRBJ1-5	ASSPSGSWDNQPQH
NA	TRBV2	TRBJ1-1	ASSSTGSRTEAF
NA	TRBV30	TRBJ2-2	AWSPQGQKNTGELF
NA	TRBV5-1	TRBJ1-2	ASSSQTDSYT